This TCR beta chain was captured in a study of radiotherapy plus CTLA-4 blockade in lung cancer. As for the study in general: Disease control reached about 28%, with objective responses in less than 20%. The study, taken as a whole, reports: Tumor-derived TCR clones expanded in blood after radiotherapy plus ipilimumab.

Generated by immunoSEQ multiplex PCR, the TCRdb table keeps only in-frame clones and is missing some. The data contain fewer than 95,000 clones, about four fifths of them singletons. CDR1 and CDR2 (germline): MNHEY, SMNVEV (reference sequence). The V end lost 3 bases, the J end lost 6 bases, and 21 bases lay between the germline ends. The length of the CDR3 is 17 residues. A remark on this clone: The antigen is undetermined.

This chain connects TRBV27 to TRBJ2-1, with D possibly being TRBD1 or TRBD2 (5 bases each). The sequencing used peripheral blood, collected from a patient treated with radiotherapy plus ipilimumab. The clonotype was recovered from a human donor with non-small cell lung cancer who had stable disease on radiotherapy plus ipilimumab. This chain's CDR3 is CASSLWDGRKSLNEQFF. The DNA for the CDR3 is TGTGCCAGCAGTTTGTGGGACGGCAGAAAAAGCCTCAATGAGCAGTTCTTC.